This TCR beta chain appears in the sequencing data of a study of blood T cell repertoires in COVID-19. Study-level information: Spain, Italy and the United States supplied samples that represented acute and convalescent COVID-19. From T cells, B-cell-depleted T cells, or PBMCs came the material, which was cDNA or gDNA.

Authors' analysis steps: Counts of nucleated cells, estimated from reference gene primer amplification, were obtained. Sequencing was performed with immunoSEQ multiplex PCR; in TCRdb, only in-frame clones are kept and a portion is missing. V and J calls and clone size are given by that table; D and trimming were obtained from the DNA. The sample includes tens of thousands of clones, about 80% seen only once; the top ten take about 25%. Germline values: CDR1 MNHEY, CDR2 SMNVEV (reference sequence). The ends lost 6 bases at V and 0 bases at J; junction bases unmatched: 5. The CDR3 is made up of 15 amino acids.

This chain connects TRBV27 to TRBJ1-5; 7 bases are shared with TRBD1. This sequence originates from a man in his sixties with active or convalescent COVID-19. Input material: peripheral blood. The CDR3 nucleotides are TGTGCCAGCAGCAGGGACAGTTATAGCAATCAGCCCCAGCATTTT. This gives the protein CASSRDSYSNQPQHF.